This TCR beta chain was retrieved from a study of OX40 agonist ivuxolimab in advanced cancers. Looking at the study overall: Ivuxolimab, an antibody that agonizes OX40 (CD134), was administered to the patients. Participants could have had prior anti-PD-1, anti-PD-L1 or anti-CTLA-4 therapy, and less than 45% had some.

Findings of the study overall: Dosing at 0.1 to 3.0 mg/kg was accompanied by clonal expansion of CD4+ and CD8+ blood T cells by week 6. Expansion of clones was among the lowest in partial responders at 0.1-3.0 mg/kg.

Comment on this clone: Its antigen is still unknown.

TCRdb's table, derived via immunoSEQ multiplex PCR, lists solely in-frame clones and lacks some. The table has roughly 48,000 clones, around 90% seen once; the top ten hold around 50%. Germline values: CDR1 SGHDT, CDR2 YYEEEE. CDR3 size: 17 residues. Trimming took 4 bases from V and 0 from J, leaving 17 bases between them. This clonotype originated in an adult with an advanced solid tumor such as melanoma, head and neck, liver or kidney cancer. The chain joins TRBV5-6 to TRBJ1-5, with unresolved D. This sample comprised CD4+ or CD8+ T cells sorted from blood, obtained in a trial of the OX40 agonist ivuxolimab. Here the CDR3 DNA reads TGTGCCAGCAGCCCTGGTGGGTGGCTTAATAGCAATCAGCCCCAGCATTTT. This codes for CASSPGGWLNSNQPQHF.